This passage covers 15 T cell receptor beta chains from one sample sequenced in a study of cytomegalovirus exposure and HLA in healthy donors. 13 Jbeta primers and 60 Vbeta primers were used for the PCR. TCRdb's table, derived via immunoSEQ multiplex PCR, lists solely in-frame clones and lacks some. The sample shows more than 95,000 clones, over 60% of them seen only once. The sequencing sample was made of PBMCs. All receptors come from a woman aged 40 to 49 in good health and CMV-seropositive.

The chain is built from TRBV9 and TRBJ1-1, with 7 bases lining up with TRBD1. This CDR3 has 15 residues. The V and J ends lost 3 bases and 4 bases, in that order; junction bases with no gene match: 9. In germline, CDR1 is SGDLS, CDR2 YYNGEE. Here the CDR3 DNA reads TGTGCCAGCAGCGCAAGGGGGCAGGGAGGCACTGAAGCTTTCTTT. Encoded protein: CASSARGQGGTEAFF. Full variable domain (remainder filled in from reference TRBV9 and TRBJ1-1): DSGVTQTPKHLITATGQRVTLRCSPRSGDLSVYWYQQSLDQGLQFLIQYYNGEERAKGNILERFSAQQFPDLHSELNLSSLELGDSALYFCASSARGQGGTEAFFGQGTRLTVV.

The genes are TRBV28 and TRBJ1-2; 9 positions match TRBD1. Germline values: CDR1 MDHEN, CDR2 SYDVKM. There are 15 residues in the CDR3. V dropped 3 bases and J dropped 4; count of bases not matched to a gene: 6. CDR3 protein: CASSFGDRATYGYTF. The CDR3 DNA is TGTGCCAGCAGTTTCGGGGACAGGGCTACCTATGGCTACACCTTC.

The gene calls are TRBV5-5 and TRBJ2-5; weak D call: TRBD2 (6 bases). V was trimmed by 4 bases and J by 5 bases, leaving 12 bases between them. CDR3 length equals 13 residues. From germline, CDR1 is SGHKS and CDR2 YYEKEE (reference sequence). CDR3 loop: CASSPWTKETQYF. DNA for the CDR3: TGTGCCAGCAGCCCCTGGACTAAGGAGACCCAGTACTTC.

The chain links TRBV5-4 to TRBJ2-3; D possibly corresponds to TRBD2 (6 bases). The germline V and J ends were trimmed by 0 bases and 4 bases, with 9 bases remaining between them. Germline-derived CDR1 and CDR2 are SGHNT and YYREEE (reference sequence). This CDR3 is 14 amino acids long. The CDR3 is CASSLGGDADTQYF. The CDR3 coding sequence is TGTGCCAGCAGCTTGGGGGGGGACGCAGATACGCAGTATTTT.

The sample holds a few counts of this clone. The DNA for the CDR3 is TGCAGCGTTGTAGTATTCATGAACACTGAAGCTTTCTTT. Translation gives CSVVVFMNTEAFF. This chain joins TRBV29-1 and TRBJ1-1, with no clear D. CDR1 and CDR2 from the germline V gene are SQVTM and ANQGSEA. Trimming cost V 4 bases and J 0 bases, with 9 bases left between them. The CDR3 has 13 amino acids.

V is TRBV28 and J is TRBJ2-1; perhaps TRBD2 as D (6 bases). This CDR3 has 14 residues. With 11 bases removed from V and 3 bases from J, the gap between germline ends came to 17 bases. CDR1 and CDR2 (germline): MDHEN, SYDVKM. Written as DNA, the CDR3 is TGTGCCCACGTCGGAGGGGAGGACTACAATGAGCAGTTCTTC. Amino acids: CAHVGGEDYNEQFF.

The rearrangement uses TRBV30 and TRBJ2-7; 9 positions agree with TRBD1. Trimming removed 0 bases from V and 5 bases from J; junction bases left unmatched: 5. The CDR3 runs to 14 residues. CDR1 and CDR2 from the germline V gene are GTSNPN and SVGIG (reference sequence). CDR3 sequence reads: CAWSVGTGFDEQYF. The CDR3 DNA follows: TGTGCCTGGAGTGTAGGGACAGGGTTCGACGAGCAGTACTTC.

CDR3 nucleotide sequence: TGTGCCAGCAGTCGGGTCTGGGACACTGAAGCTTTCTTT. Encoded protein: CASSRVWDTEAFF. The chain joins TRBV6-1 to TRBJ1-1; D is undetermined. Germline CDR1 is MNHNS and CDR2 is SASEGT. This CDR3 spans 13 amino acids. The V and J ends lost 5 bases and 3 bases respectively, with 10 bases between them.

The gene calls are TRBV4-1 and TRBJ2-1, with 13 bases that match TRBD2. J gave up 6 bases and V 1 base, and 6 bases lay outside the gene matches. Germline V CDR1 and CDR2: MGHRA, YSYEKL. The CDR3 totals 17 residues. This CDR3 reads CASSQGTSGRGRNEQFF. CDR3 DNA: TGCGCCAGCAGCCAAGGGACTAGCGGGAGAGGACGCAATGAGCAGTTCTTC.

The V gene is TRBV28, the J gene TRBJ1-2; the D is unclear. This CDR3 spans 15 amino acids. Trimming pared 6 bases from V and 2 bases from J, leaving 16 bases between. Germline CDR1 MDHEN, CDR2 SYDVKM. Here the CDR3 DNA reads TGTGCCAGCAGCCCTGGAGGAGCATTAAACTATGGCTACACCTTC. Translated: CASSPGGALNYGYTF.

The rearrangement uses TRBV6-1 and TRBJ2-2; the D gene is possibly TRBD1 (5 bases). There are 15 residues in the CDR3. CDR1 and CDR2 (germline): MNHNS, SASEGT. V lost 3 bases, J lost 0 bases, and 8 bases lay in between. CDR3 bases: TGTGCCAGCAGTGAGGGGCCCGCGAACACCGGGGAGCTGTTTTTT. It is translated as CASSEGPANTGELFF.

V is TRBV21-1 and J is TRBJ2-7; whether TRBD2, the table's D call, matches the DNA was not checked. TRBV21-1 is shown as a pseudogene. The CDR3 runs to 17 residues. CDR3 nucleotides: TGTGCCAGCAGCAAAGCGAGGGGGCTAGCGGGAGTTGGCGAGCAGTACTTC. Protein: CASSKARGLAGVGEQYF.

The chain links TRBV7-9 to TRBJ2-7, with a tentative D call TRBD2 (5 bases). V was trimmed by 5 bases and J by 7 bases, leaving 15 bases between them. Germline CDR1 and CDR2: SEHNR and FQNEAQ (reference sequence). The CDR3 is made up of 13 amino acids. CDR3 loop: CASSEGSGSEQYF. For the CDR3, the DNA is TGTGCCAGCAGCGAAGGGAGCGGTTCGGAGCAGTACTTC.

The chain couples TRBV28 to TRBJ1-2, with no clear D. The germline CDR1 and CDR2 sequences are MDHEN and SYDVKM. The V gene lost 7 bases and the J gene lost 2 bases, with 20 bases spanning the gap. The CDR3 is 16 amino acids. DNA for the CDR3: TGTGCCAGCATCCCAAATGGTCTGGGCTCCAACTATGGCTACACCTTC. Translating it yields CASIPNGLGSNYGYTF.

V and J are TRBV11-2 and TRBJ2-1; D not resolved. CDR3 length equals 11 residues. V was trimmed by 1 base and J by 10 bases, leaving 5 bases between them. The germline gives CDR1 SGHAT, CDR2 FQNNGV. The CDR3, as DNA: TGTGCCAGCAGCTTAGGTAAAGAGCAGTTCTTC. Protein sequence: CASSLGKEQFF.